One and the same sample provided the 11 T cell receptor beta chains below, sequenced in a study of T cell clusters in autoimmune cytopenias. TRB amplification used 200 to 250 ng of peripheral blood genomic DNA. TRB was amplified by touch-down multiplex PCR, primer pools A and B combined. TCRdb re-called the multiplex PCR reads and gives one entry per CDR3 protein, without DNA. The sample data list around 9,000 distinct CDR3 sequences. Specimen: peripheral blood. The origin of the receptors is a human donor with an autoimmune cytopenia or autoimmune hepatitis (not recorded which).

In terms of frequency, this clonotype is medium-sized (0.01 to 0.1%). V is TRBV19 and J is TRBJ2-7; the D call from TCRdb, TRBD2, cannot be confirmed without DNA. The CDR3 loop spans 15 amino acids. Germline assignment: CDR1 LNHDA and CDR2 SQIVND (reference sequence). The CDR3 loop reads CASSPPGSGGYEQYF.

Judged by frequency, this clonotype is medium-sized. V is TRBV19 and J is TRBJ1-5. From germline, CDR1 is LNHDA and CDR2 SQIVND (reference sequence). This CDR3 contains 13 residues. CDR3 protein: CASTAASNQPQHF.

The chain links TRBV20-1 to TRBJ2-1; with no DNA, the TCRdb D assignment of TRBD2 cannot be verified. Germline V gene data show CDR1 as DFQATT and CDR2 as SNEGSKA (reference sequence). The CDR3 runs to 15 residues. The CDR3 loop reads CSAPGGGRNNNEQFF.

This chain connects TRBV5-6 to TRBJ1-1. Germline V CDR1 and CDR2: SGHDT, YYEEEE. The CDR3 covers 13 residues. This CDR3 is CASSVTSNTEAFF.

Measured by frequency, this clonotype is medium-sized (0.01 to 0.1%). V usage is TRBV12-3 or TRBV12-4 and J usage is TRBJ1-4. CDR3 length: 11 amino acids. CDR3 protein: CASNFGEKLFF.

The chain couples TRBV7-6 to TRBJ2-2; there is no DNA to check the TCRdb D call of TRBD1. This CDR3 spans 15 amino acids. Germline loops: CDR1 SGHVS, CDR2 FNYEAQ. The CDR3 region is CASSLGGHWSGELFF.

This chain links TRBV6-4 with TRBJ2-1; TCRdb selects TRBD2, and the lack of DNA leaves this call unchecked. The CDR3 spans 16 residues. Germline-derived CDR1 and CDR2 are MRHNA and SNTAGT. The CDR3 protein is CASSRGTSGSYNEQFF.

This chain's CDR3 is CASSPIPDTPGGDEQYF. The gene calls are TRBV7-6 and TRBJ2-7; TCRdb calls TRBD1, which cannot be checked without DNA. Per germline, CDR1 SGHVS and CDR2 FNYEAQ. This CDR3 is built from 17 residues.

The chain joins TRBV18 to TRBJ1-4; with no DNA, the TCRdb D assignment of TRBD1 cannot be verified. This CDR3 has 14 amino acids. CDR1 and CDR2 from the germline V gene are KGHSH and LQKENI. The CDR3 here is CASSPDSSNEKLFF.

V and J are TRBV6-2 or TRBV6-3 and TRBJ1-5. This CDR3 is built from 13 residues. The germline gives CDR1 MNHEY, CDR2 SVGEGT. CDR3 region: CASSYQLDQPQHF.

This rearrangement joins TRBV20-1 to TRBJ2-1; with no DNA, the TCRdb D assignment of TRBD1 cannot be verified. Germline assignment: CDR1 DFQATT and CDR2 SNEGSKA (reference sequence). The CDR3 consists of 17 residues. The CDR3 sequence is CSARGGTDIRSYNEQFF.